These T cell receptor beta chains were read from a single sample in a study of siplizumab effects on memory and regulatory T cells. Assay used: immunoSEQ multiplex PCR; TCRdb lists only in-frame clones, some missing. This sample has fewer than 65,000 clones; over 85% occur once, and the top ten carry under 20%. The sequenced material came from CD8+ T cells sorted from blood. Every receptor here comes from a human donor in good health. The CDR3 runs from the conserved cysteine through the conserved F or W. Each record gives: V gene, D gene, clone size, J gene, CDR3 DNA, CDR3 protein. D genes are given only for firm matches. Size is stated for part of the rows, as once, few or many counts, or as a class when the clone is expanded.

V gene: TRBV13
D gene: -
clone size: -
J gene: TRBJ2-3
CDR3 DNA: TGTGCCAGCAGCTTAAACACAGATACGCAGTATTTT
CDR3 protein: CASSLNTDTQYF

V gene: TRBV7-9
D gene: TRBD1
clone size: -
J gene: TRBJ1-1
CDR3 DNA: TGTGCCAGCAGCTTATATCAGGGGGTGAACACTGAAGCTTTCTTT
CDR3 protein: CASSLYQGVNTEAFF

V gene: TRBV27
D gene: -
clone size: once
J gene: TRBJ2-7
CDR3 DNA: TGTGCCAGCAGTGGGCAGGGAGATCCCTACGAGCAGTACTTC
CDR3 protein: CASSGQGDPYEQYF

V gene: TRBV11-2
D gene: -
clone size: -
J gene: TRBJ1-1
CDR3 DNA: TGTGCCAGCAGCTCGGTTGGACGTGGCTTTTGGGATACTGAAGCTTTCTTT
CDR3 protein: CASSSVGRGFWDTEAFF

V gene: TRBV6-5
D gene: -
clone size: -
J gene: TRBJ2-1
CDR3 DNA: TGTGCCAGCAGTCAAGAGGGGGTGTCCTACAATGAGCAGTTCTTC
CDR3 protein: CASSQEGVSYNEQFF

V gene: TRBV19
D gene: -
clone size: -
J gene: TRBJ2-3
CDR3 DNA: TGTGCCAGTAGTGCCCGAAACACAGATACGCAGTATTTT
CDR3 protein: CASSARNTDTQYF

V gene: TRBV27
D gene: -
clone size: -
J gene: TRBJ2-1
CDR3 DNA: TGTGCCAGCGGGGGGATAGCCGATGAGCAGTTCTTC
CDR3 protein: CASGGIADEQFF

V gene: TRBV7-6
D gene: -
clone size: few
J gene: TRBJ2-5
CDR3 DNA: TGTGCCAGCAGCTTCTCCGGTGGGCAAGAGACCCAGTACTTC
CDR3 protein: CASSFSGGQETQYF

V gene: TRBV10-3
D gene: TRBD2
clone size: -
J gene: TRBJ2-3
CDR3 DNA: TGTGCCATCATGGCGCGGGGGGACCGGACAGATACGCAGTATTTT
CDR3 protein: CAIMARGDRTDTQYF

V gene: TRBV7-3
D gene: -
clone size: -
J gene: TRBJ2-5
CDR3 DNA: TGTGCCAGCAGCCCTATGGGGTCCCAGAAAATGTACCAAGAGACCCAGTACTTC
CDR3 protein: CASSPMGSQKMYQETQYF

V gene: TRBV28
D gene: TRBD1
clone size: -
J gene: TRBJ1-1
CDR3 DNA: TGTGCCAGCAGGCGAACCGGGACAGGGGGCCGGGGTGAAGCTTTCTTT
CDR3 protein: CASRRTGTGGRGEAFF

V gene: TRBV28
D gene: TRBD1
clone size: -
J gene: TRBJ1-2
CDR3 DNA: TGTGCCAGCAGCCGGGACAGGGGGCACCCCCTCTATGGCTACACCTTC
CDR3 protein: CASSRDRGHPLYGYTF

V gene: TRBV4-1
D gene: -
clone size: -
J gene: TRBJ2-7
CDR3 DNA: TGCGCCAGCAGCCAAGAAACAGGGTGGCACGACGAGCAGTACTTC
CDR3 protein: CASSQETGWHDEQYF

V gene: TRBV29-1
D gene: -
clone size: once
J gene: TRBJ2-1
CDR3 DNA: TGCAGCGTTGAAGATCGGTGGCTGCCTAACAATGAGCAGTTCTTC
CDR3 protein: CSVEDRWLPNNEQFF

V gene: TRBV19
D gene: -
clone size: -
J gene: TRBJ2-1
CDR3 DNA: TGTGCCAGTAGTCCAACTGCAGATGTGAGCTCCTACAATGAGCAGTTCTTC
CDR3 protein: CASSPTADVSSYNEQFF

V gene: TRBV7-9
D gene: -
clone size: -
J gene: TRBJ1-1
CDR3 DNA: TGTGCCAGCAGCCGTTCCCGCCGGGGTTTCAGTTTGACTGAAGCTTTCTTT
CDR3 protein: CASSRSRRGFSLTEAFF

V gene: TRBV9
D gene: -
clone size: -
J gene: TRBJ2-3
CDR3 DNA: TGTGCCAGCAGCCCTGAGACTAGAGCGGATACGCAGTATTTT
CDR3 protein: CASSPETRADTQYF

V gene: TRBV27
D gene: TRBD1
clone size: -
J gene: TRBJ2-4
CDR3 DNA: TGTGCCAGCAGTGGATGGGACAGGGAGGGAGGAAAAGCCAAAAACATTCAGTACTTC
CDR3 protein: CASSGWDREGGKAKNIQYF

V gene: TRBV6-1
D gene: -
clone size: -
J gene: TRBJ2-2
CDR3 DNA: TGTGCCAGCGGGACTCGAGACACCGGGGAGCTGTTTTTT
CDR3 protein: CASGTRDTGELFF

V gene: TRBV13
D gene: TRBD2
clone size: -
J gene: TRBJ2-7
CDR3 DNA: TGTGCCAGCAGTTTGACCCCTAGCGGGACCTACGAGCAGTACTTC
CDR3 protein: CASSLTPSGTYEQYF

V gene: TRBV2
D gene: TRBD1
clone size: -
J gene: TRBJ1-1
CDR3 DNA: TGTGCCAGTACCGGGACAGGGGTAAACACTGAAGCTTTCTTT
CDR3 protein: CASTGTGVNTEAFF

V gene: TRBV28
D gene: -
clone size: -
J gene: TRBJ1-1
CDR3 DNA: TGTGCCAACAGTTTAAGGCCGAGCACTGAAGCTTTCTTT
CDR3 protein: CANSLRPSTEAFF

V gene: TRBV25-1
D gene: -
clone size: -
J gene: TRBJ2-4
CDR3 DNA: TGTGCCAGCAGTTCTGAATCTCTTGGAAAGTTTGCCAAAAACATTCAGTACTTC
CDR3 protein: CASSSESLGKFAKNIQYF

V gene: TRBV25-1
D gene: -
clone size: once
J gene: TRBJ2-3
CDR3 DNA: TGTGCCAGCAGGCCAATCTTTGGAGCGACAGATACGCAGTATTTT
CDR3 protein: CASRPIFGATDTQYF

V gene: TRBV27
D gene: TRBD1
clone size: -
J gene: TRBJ1-5
CDR3 DNA: TGTGCCAGCAGTTTACTCCCAGGGGGCGGAGGTCAGCCCCAGCATTTT
CDR3 protein: CASSLLPGGGGQPQHF

V gene: TRBV27
D gene: -
clone size: once
J gene: TRBJ2-3
CDR3 DNA: TGTGCCAGCAGTTTCAACCCAGATACGCAGTATTTT
CDR3 protein: CASSFNPDTQYF

V gene: TRBV27
D gene: -
clone size: -
J gene: TRBJ2-1
CDR3 DNA: TGTGCCAGCAGTGCCCCAATTGGGAGCTCCTACAATGAGCAGTTCTTC
CDR3 protein: CASSAPIGSSYNEQFF

V gene: TRBV19
D gene: TRBD2
clone size: -
J gene: TRBJ2-7
CDR3 DNA: TGTGCCAGTAGTGCCCTAGCGGGAGGCGAGCAGTACTTC
CDR3 protein: CASSALAGGEQYF

V gene: TRBV19
D gene: -
clone size: -
J gene: TRBJ2-1
CDR3 DNA: TGTGCCAGTAGTATAGCACCGTTCAGAAAAGTAAACAATGAGCAGTTCTTC
CDR3 protein: CASSIAPFRKVNNEQFF

V gene: TRBV19
D gene: -
clone size: -
J gene: TRBJ1-5
CDR3 DNA: TGTGCCAGTAGTATAGAGGGGGTAAGCAATCAGCCCCAGCATTTT
CDR3 protein: CASSIEGVSNQPQHF

V gene: TRBV5-1
D gene: -
clone size: -
J gene: TRBJ2-7
CDR3 DNA: TGCGCCAGCAGCTTCAACGGCTACGAGCAGTACTTC
CDR3 protein: CASSFNGYEQYF

V gene: TRBV10-1
D gene: -
clone size: -
J gene: TRBJ1-1
CDR3 DNA: TGCGCCAGTTCCGGGGGAGCTGAAGCTTTCTTT
CDR3 protein: CASSGGAEAFF

V gene: TRBV7-6
D gene: TRBD2
clone size: -
J gene: TRBJ2-1
CDR3 DNA: TGTGCCAGCAGCCTACTAGCGGGAGGGCCGGAGGGCAATGAGCAGTTCTTC
CDR3 protein: CASSLLAGGPEGNEQFF

V gene: TRBV7-9
D gene: -
clone size: -
J gene: TRBJ1-5
CDR3 DNA: TGTGCCAGCAGCACAACGGAGAGACAGCCCCAGCATTTT
CDR3 protein: CASSTTERQPQHF

V gene: TRBV4-2
D gene: -
clone size: medium-sized
J gene: TRBJ2-1
CDR3 DNA: TGTGCCAGCAGCCAAGACAGACTAACCGCCTACAATGAGCAGTTCTTC
CDR3 protein: CASSQDRLTAYNEQFF

V gene: TRBV30
D gene: -
clone size: -
J gene: TRBJ2-1
CDR3 DNA: TGTGCCTGGAGTGTAAAAGGGGCGGGATTGGTAAACAATGAGCAGTTCTTC
CDR3 protein: CAWSVKGAGLVNNEQFF

V gene: TRBV7-2
D gene: -
clone size: -
J gene: TRBJ2-1
CDR3 DNA: TGTGCCAGCAGCTTCTTACCCCCCCCCGGGCCAGCAGAGGCGTTCTTC
CDR3 protein: CASSFLPPPGPAEAFF

V gene: TRBV5-1
D gene: TRBD1
clone size: -
J gene: TRBJ1-4
CDR3 DNA: TGCGCCAGCAGCCGGACAGGGTGGGCGACTAATGAAAAACTGTTTTTT
CDR3 protein: CASSRTGWATNEKLFF

V gene: TRBV5-6
D gene: TRBD2
clone size: -
J gene: TRBJ2-3
CDR3 DNA: TGTGCCAGCAGCTTGGAGGTAGCGGGAATAACAGATACGCAGTATTTT
CDR3 protein: CASSLEVAGITDTQYF

V gene: TRBV28
D gene: TRBD1
clone size: -
J gene: TRBJ2-7
CDR3 DNA: TGTGCCAGCAGTTTACGGGGACAGATCTACGAGCAGTACTTC
CDR3 protein: CASSLRGQIYEQYF

V gene: TRBV19
D gene: -
clone size: -
J gene: TRBJ1-3
CDR3 DNA: TGTGCCAGTAGGAAATTGAGGGACTCTGGAAACACCATATATTTT
CDR3 protein: CASRKLRDSGNTIYF

V gene: TRBV6-5
D gene: TRBD1
clone size: -
J gene: TRBJ1-6
CDR3 DNA: TGTGCCAGCAGTTACACGGACAGGGAAAATTCACCCCTCCACTTT
CDR3 protein: CASSYTDRENSPLHF

V gene: TRBV10-3
D gene: -
clone size: -
J gene: TRBJ2-1
CDR3 DNA: TGTGCCATCGAAAGCCCGCACTCCTACAATGAGCAGTTCTTC
CDR3 protein: CAIESPHSYNEQFF

V gene: TRBV15
D gene: -
clone size: -
J gene: TRBJ2-7
CDR3 DNA: TGTGCCACCAGCAGAGCCCGGGCCCAGGGCGAGCAGTACTTC
CDR3 protein: CATSRARAQGEQYF

V gene: TRBV7-9
D gene: TRBD2
clone size: once
J gene: TRBJ2-7
CDR3 DNA: TGTGCCAGCAGCTTGGGACTAGCGGGCGAGCAGTACTTC
CDR3 protein: CASSLGLAGEQYF

V gene: TRBV21-1
D gene: -
clone size: -
J gene: TRBJ2-7
CDR3 DNA: TGTGCCAGCAGCATTTTAGCGGAAACCTTCTCGAGTGACGAGCAGTACTTC
CDR3 protein: CASSILAETFSSDEQYF

V gene: TRBV13
D gene: -
clone size: -
J gene: TRBJ1-3
CDR3 DNA: TGTGCCAGCAGCTTTACGAGCTCTGGAAACACCATATATTTT
CDR3 protein: CASSFTSSGNTIYF

V gene: TRBV9
D gene: -
clone size: once
J gene: TRBJ2-2
CDR3 DNA: TGTGCCAGCAGCGTGATGAACACCGGGGAGCTGTTTTTT
CDR3 protein: CASSVMNTGELFF

V gene: TRBV10-1
D gene: TRBD2
clone size: -
J gene: TRBJ2-1
CDR3 DNA: TGCGCCAGCAGTGAACGGGAGGTAATCAATGAGCAGTTCTTC
CDR3 protein: CASSEREVINEQFF

V gene: TRBV28
D gene: -
clone size: -
J gene: TRBJ2-4
CDR3 DNA: TGTGCCAGCAGTTTACGCCTAGCCAAAAACATTCAGTACTTC
CDR3 protein: CASSLRLAKNIQYF